A selection of T cell receptor beta chains follows, all from one sample in a study of T cell repertoires in cytomegalovirus infection. Each CDR3 protein gets one entry after TCRdb re-called the reads with MiXCR. The table lists around 530,000 distinct CDR3 sequences, 16% of them singletons. Material: CD8+ T cells from PBMCs. The receptor source for this set is a human donor in good health (CMV status not recorded). Some clones in this sample may be carry-over from other donors' samples. CDR3s include the opening cysteine and the closing phenylalanine or tryptophan. Fields, in order: CDR3 DNA, CDR3 protein, clone size, V gene, J gene, D gene. A D gene is named only where the DNA matches it firmly. Rows may omit the clone size; those that give it use once, few, many or a size class.

TGTGCCAGCACCGTACGGGGATCGTACTACAATGAGCAGTTCTTC	CASTVRGSYYNEQFF	many	TRBV7-9	TRBJ2-1	-
TGTGCCAGCAGCTTATTGGCGGGAGGGCCCGGAGAGACCCAGTACTTC	CASSLLAGGPGETQYF	few	TRBV11-2	TRBJ2-5	TRBD2
TGTGCCAGCAGCCCGGACAGGGGAGTAAACACCGGGGAGCTGTTTTTT	CASSPDRGVNTGELFF	many	TRBV5-4	TRBJ2-2	TRBD1
TGTGCCACCAGCAGGGGCGAGAACTATGGCTACACCTTC	CATSRGENYGYTF	few	TRBV15	TRBJ1-2	-
TGTGCCAGCAGCTTAGCGGTGGTATCCTACGAGCAGTACTTC	CASSLAVVSYEQYF	-	TRBV7-8	TRBJ2-7	-
TGTGCCAGCACCCCATTGACAGGGGTCATGAACACTGAAGCTTTCTTT	CASTPLTGVMNTEAFF	-	TRBV7-9	TRBJ1-1	TRBD1
TGTGCCAGCAGTACCGCGGGACAGGGGGCCTACGAGCAGTACTTC	CASSTAGQGAYEQYF	many	TRBV2	TRBJ2-7	TRBD1
TGTGCCAGCAGCCAAGAGGGTGAAGGGGAGGATGAGCAGTTCTTC	CASSQEGEGEDEQFF	-	TRBV3-1	TRBJ2-1	-
TGTGCCAGCAGTTACACCGGGAGTAACTATGGCTACACCTTC	CASSYTGSNYGYTF	-	TRBV6-8	TRBJ1-2	-
TGTGCCAGCACCACCCGGTGGGGGTGGGGCACAGATACGCAGTATTTT	CASTTRWGWGTDTQYF	once	TRBV27	TRBJ2-3	-
TGCAGCGTTGAAAGGGACAGTCCCTACGAGCAGTACTTC	CSVERDSPYEQYF	-	TRBV29-1	TRBJ2-7	TRBD1
TGTGCCAGCAGCTCAGAGCTCAGGGATACCTATAATTCACCCCTCCACTTT	CASSSELRDTYNSPLHF	many	TRBV7-8	TRBJ1-6	-
TGTGCTAGTGGTTTGGTAGATAACGGTGGTCAGCCCCAGCATTTT	CASGLVDNGGQPQHF	many	TRBV12-5	TRBJ1-5	-
TGCGCCAGCAGTCCGGGGGAGGATGGCTACACCTTC	CASSPGEDGYTF	-	TRBV10-2	TRBJ1-2	-
TGTGCCTGGAGTCCTCGTTGGGCTGAAGCTTTCTTT	CAWSPRWAEAFF	few	TRBV30	TRBJ1-1	-
TGTGCCAGTAGTAAGTCAGGGAGGATAAATCAGCCCCAGCATTTT	CASSKSGRINQPQHF	-	TRBV19	TRBJ1-5	-
TGTGCCAGCAGCTTGGCACTCAGAAAAGAGGGCTACACCTTC	CASSLALRKEGYTF	few	TRBV5-6	TRBJ1-2	-
TGTGCCAGCAGCTTAGCCGGGACAGGGCGGAGAGGCTACACCTTC	CASSLAGTGRRGYTF	-	TRBV5-4	TRBJ1-2	TRBD1
TGTGCCAGTAGTATCGGCAGGGATTCCCCGGGAGCTTTCTTT	CASSIGRDSPGAFF	many	TRBV19	TRBJ1-1	-
TGTGCCAGCAGCGGGACTCCGCCCTACGAGCAGTACTTC	CASSGTPPYEQYF	-	TRBV11-3	TRBJ2-7	-
TGCGCCAGCAGCCAACGGGGGACGGGGGCCTTAGAGACCCAGTACTTC	CASSQRGTGALETQYF	few	TRBV4-1	TRBJ2-5	-
TGTGCCAGCAGTATTACTCCCCGGGGGAATTCACCCCTCCACTTT	CASSITPRGNSPLHF	-	TRBV27	TRBJ1-6	-
TGTGCCAGCAGCTTAGCGGCGAACAGGGGGAAGTGGGGTGGAAACACCATATATTTT	CASSLAANRGKWGGNTIYF	many	TRBV7-6	TRBJ1-3	TRBD1
TGTGCCAGTAGTCAGGATTATCAGCCCCAGCATTTT	CASSQDYQPQHF	-	TRBV19	TRBJ1-5	-
TGTGCCAGCAGCTTGATGGGGACAGGGTACACCGGGGAGCTGTTTTTT	CASSLMGTGYTGELFF	many	TRBV11-2	TRBJ2-2	TRBD1
TGTGCCAGCAGCTTAGAGGGTAATATCTACAATGAGCAGTTCTTC	CASSLEGNIYNEQFF	many	TRBV7-6	TRBJ2-1	-
TGTGCCAGCAGTTACCCGGACGTTGAAGCTTTCTTT	CASSYPDVEAFF	many	TRBV6-2/TRBV6-3	TRBJ1-1	-
TGTGCCAGCAGCCTGCCTACAGGGGCCTACGAGCAGTACTTC	CASSLPTGAYEQYF	many	TRBV7-8	TRBJ2-7	TRBD1
TGTGCTAGCAGCAACCGACTAGCGGAGCAAGAGACCCAGTACTTC	CASSNRLAEQETQYF	many	TRBV7-7	TRBJ2-5	TRBD2
TGTGCCAGCAGCTGGACTAGCGGGGGGCTCGACAATGAGCAGTTCTTC	CASSWTSGGLDNEQFF	-	TRBV5-5	TRBJ2-1	TRBD2
TGTGCCAGCACCCTGCCGCGGACCTATGGCTACACCTTC	CASTLPRTYGYTF	few	TRBV2	TRBJ1-2	-
TGCGCCAGCAGCGGGACAGGGGACAGCTCCTACGAGCAGTACTTC	CASSGTGDSSYEQYF	-	TRBV5-1	TRBJ2-7	TRBD1
TGTGCCAGCAGCCAAGTTCCTAGCTCGACAACCAAAAACATTCAGTACTTC	CASSQVPSSTTKNIQYF	few	TRBV4-2	TRBJ2-4	-
TGTGCCAGCAGTGAAGAAGACTTTCTAAGTGGCTACACCTTC	CASSEEDFLSGYTF	many	TRBV6-1	TRBJ1-2	-
TGCAGTGCTAGAGTGAGGGGTAGGTCCTACAATGAGCAGTTCTTC	CSARVRGRSYNEQFF	many	TRBV20-1	TRBJ2-1	-
TGTGCCAGCAGTGAAATACAGTCTGAAGCTTTCTTT	CASSEIQSEAFF	many	TRBV6-1	TRBJ1-1	-
TGTGCCAGCAGCTCTTCGAATTATGAAGCTTTCTTT	CASSSSNYEAFF	few	TRBV7-9	TRBJ1-1	-
TGTGCCAGCAGCTTAGGCGCCGGGGGACTAGCGACAGATACGCAGTATTTT	CASSLGAGGLATDTQYF	many	TRBV7-9	TRBJ2-3	TRBD2
TGTGCCAGCAGCCCCCTTAGCGGCTTTAACCAAGAGACCCAGTACTTC	CASSPLSGFNQETQYF	many	TRBV7-6	TRBJ2-5	-
TGTGCCAGCAGTGCAGTTCCTTCACCCCTCCACTTT	CASSAVPSPLHF	many	TRBV2	TRBJ1-6	-
TGTGCCAGCAGCCCACGGGAGTGGAGAGAGACCCAGTACTTC	CASSPREWRETQYF	-	TRBV7-9	TRBJ2-5	-
TGTGCCAGCAGTTTAACTCTTCCTAGCGGGTATCAGGATACGCAGTATTTT	CASSLTLPSGYQDTQYF	many	TRBV12-3/TRBV12-4	TRBJ2-3	TRBD2
TGTGCCAGCAGCCCCCGGGGGTACGGCACTGAAGCTTTCTTT	CASSPRGYGTEAFF	many	TRBV28	TRBJ1-1	-
TGTGCCAGCAGCTTAGATTCAGGCTCCGCTCCCTCCTACGAGCAGTACTTC	CASSLDSGSAPSYEQYF	many	TRBV7-2	TRBJ2-7	-
TGTGCCAGTAGTATCCAGGACAGGGTCCAAAACATTCAGTACTTC	CASSIQDRVQNIQYF	many	TRBV19	TRBJ2-4	TRBD1
TGTGCCAGCAGAGGTCCCGGGACTAGCGGGAGGTCCTACAATGAGCAGTTCTTC	CASRGPGTSGRSYNEQFF	many	TRBV6-1	TRBJ2-1	TRBD2
TGTGCCAGTAGTACTTCGACAGGGAGCTACGAGCAGTACTTC	CASSTSTGSYEQYF	many	TRBV19	TRBJ2-7	TRBD1
TGTGCCAGCAGCGCCTCTTCCCGGGACATCGGCTATGGCTACACCTTC	CASSASSRDIGYGYTF	-	TRBV9	TRBJ1-2	-
TGTGCCAGCAGTTCCCCGTCCGGGACTAGCGCTTCCTACGAGCAGTACTTC	CASSSPSGTSASYEQYF	many	TRBV28	TRBJ2-7	TRBD2
TGTGCCAGCAGTTCCTTAGGACTAGCGCTTCAGGAGCAGTACTTC	CASSSLGLALQEQYF	-	TRBV27	TRBJ2-7	TRBD2